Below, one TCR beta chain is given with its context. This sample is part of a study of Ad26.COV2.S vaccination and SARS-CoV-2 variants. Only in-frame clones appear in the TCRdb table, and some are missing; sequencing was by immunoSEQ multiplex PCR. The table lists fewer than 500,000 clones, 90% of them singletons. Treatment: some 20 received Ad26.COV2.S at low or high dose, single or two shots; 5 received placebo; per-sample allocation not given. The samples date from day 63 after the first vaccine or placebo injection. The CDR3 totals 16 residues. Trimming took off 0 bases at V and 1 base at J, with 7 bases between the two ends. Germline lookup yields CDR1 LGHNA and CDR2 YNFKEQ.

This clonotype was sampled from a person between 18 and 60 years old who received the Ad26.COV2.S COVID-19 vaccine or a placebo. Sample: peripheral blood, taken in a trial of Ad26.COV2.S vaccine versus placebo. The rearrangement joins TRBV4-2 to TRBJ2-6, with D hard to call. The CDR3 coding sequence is TGTGCCAGCAGCCAAGAAGACATTTCTGGGGCCAACGTCCTGACTTTC. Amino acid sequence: CASSQEDISGANVLTF.